This T cell receptor (beta chain) derives from a study of response to subunit inactivated influenza vaccine. V shed 1 base, J shed 6 bases, and the junction held 5 bases outside the gene matches. The CDR3 totals 14 residues. Germline lookup yields CDR1 SGHTA and CDR2 FQGNSA. Study-wide findings and caveats: Every seasonal influenza vaccination brings in few new T cells, the authors suggested.

TCRdb called the RT-PCR reads again in MiXCR, with one record for every CDR3 protein. The sample holds around 300,000 distinct CDR3 sequences, approximately 20% seen once. About this clonotype itself: As yet, its antigen is unknown.

J is TRBJ2-7 and V is TRBV7-2; 8 nucleotides agree with TRBD2. The sequence was collected from a man between 50 and 70 years old who received an inactivated influenza vaccine. The specimen comprised PBMCs from blood, sampled about 20 months after vaccination. In nucleotides, the CDR3 is TGTGCCAGCAGCTTAGTCGAGCTAGCGGGCGAGCAGTACTTC. This gives the protein CASSLVELAGEQYF.